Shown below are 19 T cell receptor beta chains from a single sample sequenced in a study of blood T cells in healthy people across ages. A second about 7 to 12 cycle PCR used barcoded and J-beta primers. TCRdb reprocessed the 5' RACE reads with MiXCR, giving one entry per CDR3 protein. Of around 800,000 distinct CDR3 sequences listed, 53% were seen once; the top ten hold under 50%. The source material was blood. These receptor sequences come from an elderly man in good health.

CDR3 sequence (DNA): TGTGCCACCGGGGACAGCACCTACGAGCAGTACTTC. This encodes CATGDSTYEQYF. V gene TRBV21-1 combines with J gene TRBJ2-7; the table gives TRBD1 as D, unverified against the DNA. TRBV21-1 constitutes a pseudogene. The CDR3 length is 12 residues.

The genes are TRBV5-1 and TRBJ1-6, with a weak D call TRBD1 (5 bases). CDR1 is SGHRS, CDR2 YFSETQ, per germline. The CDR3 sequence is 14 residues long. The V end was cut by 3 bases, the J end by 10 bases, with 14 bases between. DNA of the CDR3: TGCGCCAGCAGCTCGGACCGAAGGGACTCACCCCTCCACTTT. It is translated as CASSSDRRDSPLHF. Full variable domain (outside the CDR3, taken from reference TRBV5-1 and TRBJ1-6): KAGVTQTPRYLIKTRGQQVTLSCSPISGHRSVSWYQQTPGQGLQFLFEYFSETQRNKGNFPGRFSGRQFSNSRSEMNVSTLELGDSALYLCASSSDRRDSPLHFGNGTRLTVT.

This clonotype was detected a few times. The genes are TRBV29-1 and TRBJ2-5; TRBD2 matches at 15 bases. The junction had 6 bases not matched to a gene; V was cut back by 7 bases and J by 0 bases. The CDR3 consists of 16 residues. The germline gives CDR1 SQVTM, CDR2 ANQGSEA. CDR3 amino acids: CSAGTSGRLDQETQYF. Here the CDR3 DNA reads TGCAGCGCTGGGACTAGCGGGAGGTTGGACCAAGAGACCCAGTACTTC.

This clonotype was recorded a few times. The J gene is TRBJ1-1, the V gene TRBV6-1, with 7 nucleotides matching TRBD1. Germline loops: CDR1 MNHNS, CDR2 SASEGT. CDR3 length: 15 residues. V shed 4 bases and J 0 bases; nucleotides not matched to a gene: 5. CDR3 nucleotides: TGTGCCAGCAGTGCCCTGACAGGGATGAACACTGAAGCTTTCTTT. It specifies CASSALTGMNTEAFF.

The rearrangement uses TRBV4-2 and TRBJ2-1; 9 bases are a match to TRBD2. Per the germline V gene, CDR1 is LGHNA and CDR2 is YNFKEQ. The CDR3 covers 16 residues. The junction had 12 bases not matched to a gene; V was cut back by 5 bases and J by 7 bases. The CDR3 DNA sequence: TGTGCCAGCAGCTACGCGGAGACTAGCGGCAGGAATGAGCAGTTCTTC. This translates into CASSYAETSGRNEQFF.

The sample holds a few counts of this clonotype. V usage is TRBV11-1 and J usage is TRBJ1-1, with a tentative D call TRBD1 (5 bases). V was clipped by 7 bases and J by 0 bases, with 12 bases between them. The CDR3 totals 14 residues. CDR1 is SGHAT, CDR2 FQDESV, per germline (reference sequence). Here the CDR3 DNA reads TGTGCCAGCACCCAAGGGGCGGTGAACACTGAAGCTTTCTTT. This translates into CASTQGAVNTEAFF.

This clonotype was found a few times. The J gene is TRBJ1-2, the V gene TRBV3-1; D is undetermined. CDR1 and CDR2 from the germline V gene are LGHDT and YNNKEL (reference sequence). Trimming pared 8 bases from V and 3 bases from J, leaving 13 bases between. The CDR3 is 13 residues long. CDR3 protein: CASLLAAHYGYTF. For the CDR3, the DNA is TGTGCCAGCCTCCTGGCTGCCCACTATGGCTACACCTTC. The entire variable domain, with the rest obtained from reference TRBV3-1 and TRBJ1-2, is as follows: DTAVSQTPKYLVTQMGNDKSIKCEQNLGHDTMYWYKQDSKKFLKIMFSYNNKELIINETVPNRFSPKSPDKAHLNLHINSLELGDSAVYFCASLLAAHYGYTFGSGTRLTVV.

The CDR3 region has the DNA TGCGCCAGCAGCCCCTATGGGGGCTCCTACGAGCAGTACTTC. The encoded protein is CASSPYGGSYEQYF. V is TRBV5-1 and J is TRBJ2-7; the D call may be TRBD1 or TRBD2 (5 bases each). Per the germline V gene, CDR1 is SGHRS and CDR2 is YFSETQ. Trimming removed 4 bases from V and 0 bases from J, with 11 bases in between. CDR3 length: 14 residues.

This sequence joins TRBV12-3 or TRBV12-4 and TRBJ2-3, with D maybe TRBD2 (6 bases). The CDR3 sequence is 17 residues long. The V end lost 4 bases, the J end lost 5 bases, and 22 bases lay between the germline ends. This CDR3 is CASSSLGGRVLGDTQYF. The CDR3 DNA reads TGTGCCAGCAGTTCACTCGGGGGACGGGTCCTCGGAGATACGCAGTATTTT.

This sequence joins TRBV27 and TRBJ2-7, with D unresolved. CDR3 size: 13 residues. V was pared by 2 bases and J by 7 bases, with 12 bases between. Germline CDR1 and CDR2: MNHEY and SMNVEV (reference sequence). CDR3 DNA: TGTGCCAGCAGTTTAGGTGTCTTTGAGGAGCAGTACTTC. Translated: CASSLGVFEEQYF.

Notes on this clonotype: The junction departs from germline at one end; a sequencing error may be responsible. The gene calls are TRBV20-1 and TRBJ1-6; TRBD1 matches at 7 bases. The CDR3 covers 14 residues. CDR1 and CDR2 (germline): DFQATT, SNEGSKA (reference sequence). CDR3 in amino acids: CSAAPGQNKSPLHF. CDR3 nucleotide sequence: TGCAGTGCTGCCCCGGGACAGAATAAGTCACCCCTCCACTTT.

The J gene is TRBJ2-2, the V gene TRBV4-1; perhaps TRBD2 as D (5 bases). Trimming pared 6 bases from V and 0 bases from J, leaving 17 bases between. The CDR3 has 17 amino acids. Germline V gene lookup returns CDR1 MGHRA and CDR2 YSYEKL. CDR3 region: CASSQNLARTNTGELFF. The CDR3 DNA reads TGCGCCAGCAGTCAAAATTTAGCGCGAACGAACACCGGGGAGCTGTTTTTT.

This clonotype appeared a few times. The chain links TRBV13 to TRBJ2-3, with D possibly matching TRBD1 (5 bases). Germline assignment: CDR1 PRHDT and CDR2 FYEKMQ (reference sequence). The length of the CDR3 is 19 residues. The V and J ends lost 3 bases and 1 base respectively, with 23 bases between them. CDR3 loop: CASSFKSISPDSRTDTQYF. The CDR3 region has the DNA TGTGCCAGCAGCTTCAAATCTATTTCTCCCGACAGCCGCACAGATACGCAGTATTTT.

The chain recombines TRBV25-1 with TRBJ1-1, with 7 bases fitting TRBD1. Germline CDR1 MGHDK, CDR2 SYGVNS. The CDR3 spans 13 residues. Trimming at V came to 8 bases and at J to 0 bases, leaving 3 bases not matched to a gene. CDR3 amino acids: CASGTALNTEAFF. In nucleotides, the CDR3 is TGTGCCAGCGGGACAGCCCTGAACACTGAAGCTTTCTTT.

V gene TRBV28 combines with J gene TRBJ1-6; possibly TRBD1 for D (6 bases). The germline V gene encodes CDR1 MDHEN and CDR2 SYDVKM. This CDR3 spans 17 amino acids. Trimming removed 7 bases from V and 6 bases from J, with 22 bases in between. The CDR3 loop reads CASTTRRTVFFNSPLHF. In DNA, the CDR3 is TGTGCCAGCACTACCCGAAGGACAGTTTTTTTTAATTCACCCCTCCACTTT.

CDR3 nucleotide sequence: TGTGCCAGCACCGAAGGGACAGGGAGTTACGAGCAGTACTTC. Its translation is CASTEGTGSYEQYF. V usage is TRBV12-3 or TRBV12-4 and J usage is TRBJ2-7, with TRBD1 identical over 9 bases. This CDR3 has 14 residues. V lost 7 bases, J lost 4 bases, and 8 bases stayed unmatched.

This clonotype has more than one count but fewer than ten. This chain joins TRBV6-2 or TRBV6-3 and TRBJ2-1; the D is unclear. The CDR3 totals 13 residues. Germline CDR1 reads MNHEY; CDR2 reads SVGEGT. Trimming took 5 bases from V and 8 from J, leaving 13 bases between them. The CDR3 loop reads CASSALFIDEQFF. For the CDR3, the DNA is TGTGCCAGCAGTGCGCTCTTTATCGATGAGCAGTTCTTC.

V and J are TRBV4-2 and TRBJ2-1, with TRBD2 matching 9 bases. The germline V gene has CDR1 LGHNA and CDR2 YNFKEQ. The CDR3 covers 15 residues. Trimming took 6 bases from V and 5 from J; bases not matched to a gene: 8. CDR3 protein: CASSTGTSSNNEQFF. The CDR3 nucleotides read TGTGCCAGCAGTACCGGGACTAGCAGTAACAATGAGCAGTTCTTC.

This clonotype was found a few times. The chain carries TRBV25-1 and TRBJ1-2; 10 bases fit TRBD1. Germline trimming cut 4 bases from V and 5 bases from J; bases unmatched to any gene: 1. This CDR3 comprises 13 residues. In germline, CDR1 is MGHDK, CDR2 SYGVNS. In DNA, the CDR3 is TGTGCCAGCAGTGGACAGGGGGCATATGGCTACACCTTC. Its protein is CASSGQGAYGYTF.